This note documents a single T cell receptor beta chain sequence. Antigen unknown. This table comes from immunoSEQ multiplex PCR, and its TCRdb copy is limited to in-frame clones, with some not included. The profile shows about 8,000 clones, approximately 96% of them singletons. The CDR3 is 15 amino acids. The J segment lost 4 bases and the V segment lost 3 bases, leaving 4 bases of the junction unmatched. Germline V gene data show CDR1 as SGDLS and CDR2 as YYNGEE. This specimen belongs to a study of T cell repertoires in ileal Crohn's disease. Study details: Operated complications were stricturing disease (about 60%) and penetrating disease (around 39%). Regarding the study as a whole: Endoscopic recurrence occurred in every patient whose clonality exceeded 26.8%.

V usage is TRBV9 and J usage is TRBJ2-1; 10 nucleotides line up with TRBD2. Sequencing was carried out using ileal tissue. The receptor comes from an adult with Crohn's disease. As DNA, the CDR3 is TGTGCCAGCAGCGCCCTAGCGGGGGATTACAATGAGCAGTTCTTC. It specifies CASSALAGDYNEQFF.